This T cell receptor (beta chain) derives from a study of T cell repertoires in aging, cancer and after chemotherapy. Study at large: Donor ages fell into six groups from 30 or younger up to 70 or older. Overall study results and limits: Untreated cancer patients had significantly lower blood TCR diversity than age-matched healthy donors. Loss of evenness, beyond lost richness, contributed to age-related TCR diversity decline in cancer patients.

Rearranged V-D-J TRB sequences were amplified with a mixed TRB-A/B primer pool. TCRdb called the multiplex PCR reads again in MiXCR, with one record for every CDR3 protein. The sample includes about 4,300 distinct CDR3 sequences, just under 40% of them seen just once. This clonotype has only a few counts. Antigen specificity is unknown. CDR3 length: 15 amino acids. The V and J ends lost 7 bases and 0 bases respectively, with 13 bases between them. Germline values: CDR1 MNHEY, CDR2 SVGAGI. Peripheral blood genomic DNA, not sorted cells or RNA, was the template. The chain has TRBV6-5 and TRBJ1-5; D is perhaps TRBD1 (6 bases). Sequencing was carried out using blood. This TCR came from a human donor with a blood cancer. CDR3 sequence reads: CASISRGNSNQPQHF. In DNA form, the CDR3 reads TGTGCCAGCATCTCAAGGGGGAATAGCAATCAGCCCCAGCATTTT.